This T cell receptor (beta chain) derives from a study of response to subunit inactivated influenza vaccine. From the RT-PCR reads, TCRdb called clonotypes with MiXCR, one entry per CDR3 protein. Here the sample spans around 760,000 distinct CDR3 sequences, roughly 13% being singletons. The receptor was isolated from a man aged 50 to 59 who received an inactivated influenza vaccine. Here the sequenced sample was PBMCs from blood, taken 14 to 15 days before vaccination.

The CDR3 is CSARAQGDTQYF. The DNA for the CDR3 is TGCAGTGCTAGAGCCCAGGGAGATACGCAGTATTTT. The rearrangement uses TRBV20-1 and TRBJ2-3, with D possibly TRBD1 on 5 matching bases. This CDR3 has 12 residues. The germline CDR1 and CDR2 sequences are DFQATT and SNEGSKA (reference sequence). V was shortened by 1 base and J by 5 bases, with 7 bases between the two germline ends.